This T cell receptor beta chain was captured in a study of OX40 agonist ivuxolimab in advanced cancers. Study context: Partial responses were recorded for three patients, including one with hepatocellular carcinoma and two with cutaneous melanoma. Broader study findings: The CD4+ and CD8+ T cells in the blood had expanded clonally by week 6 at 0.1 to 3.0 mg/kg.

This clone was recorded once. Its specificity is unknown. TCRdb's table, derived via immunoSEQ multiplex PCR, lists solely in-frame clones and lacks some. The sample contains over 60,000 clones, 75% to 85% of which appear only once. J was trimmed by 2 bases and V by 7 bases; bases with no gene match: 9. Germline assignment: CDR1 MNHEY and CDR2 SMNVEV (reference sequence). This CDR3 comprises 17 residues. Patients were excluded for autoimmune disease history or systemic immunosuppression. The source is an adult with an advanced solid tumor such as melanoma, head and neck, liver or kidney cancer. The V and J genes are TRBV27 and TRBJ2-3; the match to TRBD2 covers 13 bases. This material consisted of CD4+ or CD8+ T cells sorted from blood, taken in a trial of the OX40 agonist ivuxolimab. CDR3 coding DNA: TGTGCCAGCAACTTCCAAGGACTAGCGGGGGACACAGATACGCAGTATTTT. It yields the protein CASNFQGLAGDTDTQYF.